Below are 18 T cell receptor beta chains sequenced from a single sample in a study of graft-versus-host responses after intestinal transplantation. For these TCRs, the target antigens are not known. The protocol was immunoSEQ multiplex PCR, while the TCRdb copy is restricted to in-frame clones and leaves out a portion. The profile shows 85,000 to 100,000 clones, more than 85% of them singletons. Sequencing used unstimulated CD8+ T cells sorted from spleen or lymph node cells, obtained before intestinal transplant. These receptors all come from a human donor who received an intestinal transplant.

This clone appeared a few times. This sequence joins TRBV6-1 and TRBJ1-5; D unclear. The germline CDR1 and CDR2 sequences are MNHNS and SASEGT. V lost 6 bases and J lost 0, with 12 bases in between. This CDR3 spans 15 amino acids. The CDR3 sequence is CASRPYIDSNQPQHF. CDR3 sequence (DNA): TGTGCCAGCAGACCTTACATTGATAGCAATCAGCCCCAGCATTTT.

The V and J genes are TRBV9 and TRBJ1-2; D possibly corresponds to TRBD1 (6 bases). Germline V gives CDR1 SGDLS, CDR2 YYNGEE. This CDR3 has 14 amino acids. V was cut by 6 bases and J by 2 bases, with 14 bases left in between. In DNA, the CDR3 is TGTGCCAGCACCGAGATCCAGGGGAACTATGGCTACACCTTC. It translates to CASTEIQGNYGYTF.

V gene TRBV12-5 combines with J gene TRBJ2-5; D uncertain. The CDR3 runs to 12 residues. V was clipped by 2 bases and J by 1 base, with 2 bases between them. Germline CDR1 is LGHNT and CDR2 is FRNRAP. CDR3 sequence reads: CASGLLQETQYF. DNA for the CDR3: TGTGCTAGTGGTTTGCTCCAAGAGACCCAGTACTTC.

V gene TRBV7-9 combines with J gene TRBJ2-5; 7 bases are a match to TRBD1. The V gene end was trimmed by 6 bases and the J gene end by 4 bases; junction bases not matched to a gene: 8. Germline V gives CDR1 SEHNR, CDR2 FQNEAQ (reference sequence). The CDR3 consists of 14 residues. Here the CDR3 reads CASRSGQNRETQYF. Written as DNA, the CDR3 is TGTGCCAGCAGATCGGGACAGAACCGAGAGACCCAGTACTTC.

Concerning this clone: Relative to the germline gene, one junction end is altered; a read error may explain this. This chain links TRBV11-3 with TRBJ1-6; D remains ambiguous. The length of the CDR3 is 8 residues. The germline V gene has CDR1 SGHNT and CDR2 YENEEA. In DNA, the CDR3 is TGTGCCAGCAGCTTAGGCGTCTTT. Translation gives CASSLGVF.

The chain joins TRBV6-1 to TRBJ1-2; the match to TRBD1 covers 8 bases. Germline values: CDR1 MNHNS, CDR2 SASEGT. J was trimmed by 8 bases and V by 6 bases; bases with no gene match: 8. CDR3 size: 13 residues. In DNA, the CDR3 is TGTGCCAGCAGACCGACAGGGGTGGACGGCTACACCTTC. Amino acid sequence: CASRPTGVDGYTF.

The gene calls are TRBV5-6 and TRBJ2-2; TRBD1 might be the D (6 bases). The CDR3 contains 11 residues. The germline V gene has CDR1 SGHDT and CDR2 YYEEEE. Trimming took 4 bases from V and 15 from J, leaving 13 bases between them. The CDR3, as DNA: TGTGCCAGCAGCGTACCGGGACAAATGTTTTTT. It is translated as CASSVPGQMFF.

This rearrangement joins TRBV2 to TRBJ2-3; tentative D call: TRBD2 (5 bases). This CDR3 has 15 residues. Germline lookup yields CDR1 SNHLY and CDR2 FYNNEI. Between the trimmed V and J ends, which lost 6 bases and 0 bases, there was a span of 13 bases. In nucleotides, the CDR3 is TGTGCCAGCAGCGATTGGACTTCAAGCACAGATACGCAGTATTTT. It is translated as CASSDWTSSTDTQYF.

This CDR3 is CASHQGPQGGGNQPQHF. The CDR3 bases are TGTGCCAGCCATCAGGGCCCTCAGGGGGGAGGTAATCAGCCCCAGCATTTT. The J gene is TRBJ1-5, the V gene TRBV19; 7 bases line up with TRBD1. Per germline, CDR1 LNHDA and CDR2 SQIVND (reference sequence). The CDR3 extends over 17 amino acids. V lost 9 bases to trimming and J lost 4 bases; unmatched junction nucleotides: 18.

This chain links TRBV19 with TRBJ1-5, with 10 bases matching TRBD1. Germline CDR1 and CDR2: LNHDA and SQIVND (reference sequence). The CDR3 loop spans 15 amino acids. The CDR3 DNA reads as TGTGCTTCGGTGGGGACAGGGGTTTTGGGGCAGCCCCAGCATTTT. The encoded protein is CASVGTGVLGQPQHF.

The genes are TRBV4-1 and TRBJ2-7, with D maybe TRBD2 (5 bases). Germline assignment: CDR1 MGHRA and CDR2 YSYEKL. Trimming took 0 bases from V and 3 from J, leaving 15 bases between them. The CDR3 covers 16 residues. The CDR3 DNA sequence: TGCGCCAGCAGCCAAGATCAACGGGATTTCGGCTACGAGCAGTACTTC. This encodes CASSQDQRDFGYEQYF.

The genes are TRBV4-1 and TRBJ1-6, with D unresolved. Per the germline V gene, CDR1 is MGHRA and CDR2 is YSYEKL. Trimming stripped 0 bases from V and 6 bases from J, with 15 bases between. This CDR3 has 17 residues. The CDR3 reads CASSQDMNSVPNSPLHF. The DNA of the CDR3 is TGCGCCAGCAGCCAAGATATGAACAGTGTCCCTAATTCACCCCTCCACTTT.

The V and J genes are TRBV12-2 and TRBJ2-7; the table's D call TRBD1 went unverified against the DNA. TRBV12-2 is flagged as a pseudogene. The CDR3 is 14 amino acids. CDR3 nucleotides: TGTGCAAGTCGCCCCTGCCGGCAGGGTTACGAGCAGTACTTC. Its protein product is CASRPCRQGYEQYF.

The CDR3 sequence is CASSPGTSGNEQFF. In DNA, the CDR3 is TGCGCCAGCAGCCCCGGGACTAGCGGCAATGAGCAGTTCTTC. The gene calls are TRBV5-1 and TRBJ2-1; 11 bases fit TRBD2. The V gene end was trimmed by 4 bases and the J gene end by 6 bases; junction bases not matched to a gene: 3. The germline CDR1 and CDR2 sequences are SGHRS and YFSETQ. The CDR3 runs to 14 residues.

This clone has a single count. The V gene is TRBV27, the J gene TRBJ2-7; 8 nucleotides line up with TRBD2. Germline V gene sequence: CDR1 MNHEY, CDR2 SMNVEV (reference sequence). The CDR3 length is 13 residues. J gave up 5 bases and V 6 bases, and 6 bases lay outside the gene matches. In DNA form, the CDR3 reads TGTGCCAGCAGCGGGACTAGAAAAAACGAGCAGTACTTC. It codes for CASSGTRKNEQYF.

This clone was observed a handful of times. The gene calls are TRBV6-1 and TRBJ1-6; 9 nucleotides match TRBD1. Germline CDR1 MNHNS, CDR2 SASEGT. The CDR3 sequence is 16 residues long. Germline trimming cut 4 bases from V and 6 bases from J; bases unmatched to any gene: 7. The CDR3 DNA sequence: TGTGCCAGCAGTGCTTCGGACAGGGGACGTAATTCACCCCTCCACTTT. Translating it yields CASSASDRGRNSPLHF.

The rearrangement uses TRBV27 and TRBJ1-2; possible D gene TRBD1, 5 bases. There are 14 residues in the CDR3. The V and J ends lost 8 bases and 0 bases respectively, with 13 bases between them. Germline CDR1 and CDR2: MNHEY and SMNVEV (reference sequence). The CDR3 DNA is TGTGCCAGCGGGGGGATTGGCACTAACTATGGCTACACCTTC. Amino acid sequence: CASGGIGTNYGYTF.

V gene TRBV2 combines with J gene TRBJ2-4; 12 bases map to TRBD2. CDR1 and CDR2 from the germline V gene are SNHLY and FYNNEI. With 6 bases clipped from V and 8 bases from J, the junction kept 11 bases outside the gene matches. This CDR3 has 16 amino acids. CDR3 sequence (DNA): TGTGCCAGCAGGAACCCGACTAGCGGGGGTTTAGACATTCAGTACTTC. Translation: CASRNPTSGGLDIQYF.